This T cell receptor (beta chain) was captured in a study of T cell repertoires in cytomegalovirus infection. About the study: Matching HLA type and CMV infection were both indicated by public TCR beta signatures.

CDR3 length: 12 amino acids. Germline CDR1 and CDR2: SGHVS and FNYEAQ. V dropped 4 bases and J dropped 5 bases, with 9 bases sitting between them. This clonotype appeared many times. Its target is not known. TCRdb independently ran MiXCR on the reads; one entry per CDR3 protein. The sample contains about 600,000 distinct CDR3 sequences, 20% to 25% of which appear only once. Study results and limitations: The study identified carriers of CMV plus the relevant HLA from cumulative public TCR beta family frequency. Across the ex vivo response, the dominant clonotypes were HLA-C-restricted CMV-specific TCR beta clonotypes.

V and J are TRBV7-6 and TRBJ2-7, with D unresolved. This receptor was identified in a human donor in good health (CMV status not recorded). Some clones in this sample may be carry-over from other donors' samples. The sequencing sample was made of CD8+ T cells from PBMCs. The CDR3 is CASSSRYHEQYF. CDR3 nucleotide sequence: TGTGCCAGCAGCTCAAGGTACCACGAGCAGTACTTC. The complete variable domain, with remaining parts taken from reference TRBV7-6 and TRBJ2-7, reads GAGVSQSPRYKVTKRGQDVALRCDPISGHVSLYWYRQALGQGPEFLTYFNYEAQQDKSGLPNDRFSAERPEGSISTLTIQRTEQRDSAMYRCASSSRYHEQYFGPGTRLTVT.